Presented here are 25 T cell receptor beta chains from one specimen sequenced in a study of blood T cell repertoires in COVID-19. The protocol was immunoSEQ multiplex PCR, while the TCRdb copy is restricted to in-frame clones and leaves out a portion. The sample has approximately 200,000 clones; roughly 80% are singletons. The sequenced material came from PBMCs or T cells enriched from blood (not recorded which). The receptor source for this set is a middle-aged woman with acute COVID-19.

V is TRBV6-4 and J is TRBJ2-1; 11 nucleotides align to TRBD2. The CDR3 is 19 residues long. Looked up from germline, CDR1 is MRHNA and CDR2 is SNTAGT. J gave up 8 bases and V 5 bases, and 20 bases lay outside the gene matches. The CDR3, as DNA: TGTGCCAGCAGTAAATCACACGGAGTAGCGGGGGGGCCTTTGGATGAGCAGTTCTTC. This codes for CASSKSHGVAGGPLDEQFF.

This clone has only one observation. The chain is built from TRBV19 and TRBJ1-3, with 7 positions matching TRBD1. Per the germline V gene, CDR1 is LNHDA and CDR2 is SQIVND (reference sequence). This CDR3 contains 15 residues. J lost 8 bases, V lost 6 bases, and 13 bases had no gene match. CDR3 residues: CASSQPGQSRDTIYF. The CDR3 DNA reads as TGTGCCAGTAGCCAGCCGGGACAGTCGCGGGACACCATATATTTT. Drawing the rest from reference TRBV19 and TRBJ1-3, the complete variable domain is DGGITQSPKYLFRKEGQNVTLSCEQNLNHDAMYWYRQDPGQGLRLIYYSQIVNDFQKGDIAEGYSVSREKKESFPLTVTSAQKNPTAFYLCASSQPGQSRDTIYFGEGSWLTVV.

The chain combines TRBV3-1 (or the pseudogene TRBV3-2) with TRBJ2-1; 11 bases agree with TRBD2. Germline loops: CDR1 LGHDT, CDR2 YNNKEL (reference sequence). This CDR3 is 16 amino acids long. V gave up 2 bases and J gave up 4 bases; unmatched junction bases: 4. CDR3 DNA sequence: TGTGCCAGCAGCCAAAGGGGGACTAGCGGTTACAATGAGCAGTTCTTC. This translates into CASSQRGTSGYNEQFF.

The genes are TRBV6-1 and TRBJ1-1; D ambiguous. The CDR3 extends over 14 amino acids. Germline V gene lookup returns CDR1 MNHNS and CDR2 SASEGT. Trimming removed 3 bases from V and 5 bases from J, with 13 bases in between. The CDR3 DNA follows: TGTGCCAGCAGTGATAAGACACTGGTTACTGAAGCTTTCTTT. Translation: CASSDKTLVTEAFF.

This chain links TRBV28 with TRBJ2-1; 12 positions match TRBD2. Per germline, CDR1 MDHEN and CDR2 SYDVKM. The V segment lost 5 bases and the J segment 11 bases; nucleotides outside the gene matches: 10. This CDR3 comprises 15 residues. CDR3 residues: CASSVPSGRAGQQFF. CDR3 DNA sequence: TGTGCCAGCAGTGTCCCTAGCGGGAGGGCCGGGCAGCAGTTCTTC.

This sequence joins TRBV5-8 and TRBJ2-7; 12 nucleotides match TRBD2. Germline trimming cut 5 bases from V and 6 bases from J; bases unmatched to any gene: 18. CDR1 and CDR2 from the germline V gene are SGHTS and YDEGEE. The CDR3 totals 18 residues. This CDR3 is CASRSGTSGHPSLIEQYF. DNA for the CDR3: TGTGCCAGCAGATCCGGGACTAGCGGGCACCCATCCCTGATCGAGCAGTACTTC.

V gene TRBV30 combines with J gene TRBJ1-1; D is ambiguous. This CDR3 contains 15 residues. Germline V CDR1 and CDR2: GTSNPN, SVGIG (reference sequence). The ends were cut back, 3 bases at V and 0 bases at J, with 14 bases in the middle. This CDR3 reads CAWRAGSLMNTEAFF. In DNA, the CDR3 is TGTGCCTGGAGAGCCGGGTCCCTTATGAACACTGAAGCTTTCTTT. Combining the CDR3 with reference TRBV30 and TRBJ1-1 gives the whole variable domain SQTIHQWPATLVQPVGSPLSLECTVEGTSNPNLYWYRQAAGRGLQLLFYSVGIGQISSEVPQNLSASRPQDRQFILSSKKLLLSDSGFYLCAWRAGSLMNTEAFFGQGTRLTVV.

V usage is TRBV11-2 and J usage is TRBJ2-2; TRBD2 matches at 12 bases. This CDR3 is 17 amino acids long. The germline gives CDR1 SGHAT, CDR2 FQNNGV. V was pared by 5 bases and J by 1 base, with 5 bases of the junction left unmatched. In nucleotides, the CDR3 is TGTGCCAGCAGCCTCGGACTAGCGGGATTGAACACCGGGGAGCTGTTTTTT. The encoded protein is CASSLGLAGLNTGELFF. Supplemented by reference TRBV11-2 and TRBJ2-2, the full variable domain reads EAGVAQSPRYKIIEKRQSVAFWCNPISGHATLYWYQQILGQGPKLLIQFQNNGVVDDSQLPKDRFSAERLKGVDSTLKIQPAKLEDSAVYLCASSLGLAGLNTGELFFGEGSRLTVL.

The V gene is TRBV6-5, the J gene TRBJ1-2, with D tentatively TRBD1 (6 bases). Germline loops: CDR1 MNHEY, CDR2 SVGAGI. Trimming shortened V by 7 bases and J by 4 bases, and 13 bases separated the two germline ends. The CDR3 length is 13 residues. Written as DNA, the CDR3 is TGTGCCAGCAAACAGGGACGAAGCTATGGCTACACCTTC. Its translation is CASKQGRSYGYTF.

This chain joins TRBV19 and TRBJ1-1, with a tentative D call TRBD1 (6 bases). The germline V and J ends were trimmed by 3 bases and 3 bases, with 8 bases remaining between them. This CDR3 has 13 residues. Germline V lookup: CDR1 LNHDA, CDR2 SQIVND (reference sequence). The CDR3 bases are TGTGCCAGTAGTATTAGGACAGACACTGAAGCTTTCTTT. This translates into CASSIRTDTEAFF.

The CDR3 sequence: CASSLQGTNTEAFF. The CDR3 DNA sequence: TGTGCCAGCAGCCTCCAGGGGACGAACACTGAAGCTTTCTTT. This sequence joins TRBV7-9 and TRBJ1-1; maybe TRBD1 (6 bases). The germline CDR1 and CDR2 sequences are SEHNR and FQNEAQ (reference sequence). Deletions cut 5 bases from V and 1 base from J, with 11 bases between. The length of the CDR3 is 14 residues.

The J gene is TRBJ2-7, the V gene TRBV10-3, with D perhaps matching TRBD1 (6 bases). The CDR3 totals 15 residues. With 3 bases removed from V and 4 bases from J, the gap between germline ends came to 16 bases. The germline V gene has CDR1 ENHRY and CDR2 SYGVKD. As DNA, the CDR3 is TGTGCCATCAGTGACCCAGGGGCCCTAGAGTACGAGCAGTACTTC. It specifies CAISDPGALEYEQYF.

The rearrangement uses TRBV5-1 and TRBJ1-1, with TRBD1 identical over 8 bases. Germline V gene lookup returns CDR1 SGHRS and CDR2 YFSETQ. Trimming took 4 bases from V and 4 from J; bases not matched to a gene: 3. This CDR3 has 13 residues. The CDR3 protein is CASSVGTGTEAFF. CDR3 bases: TGCGCCAGCAGCGTCGGGACAGGCACTGAAGCTTTCTTT. The whole variable domain, remainder taken from reference TRBV5-1 and TRBJ1-1, is KAGVTQTPRYLIKTRGQQVTLSCSPISGHRSVSWYQQTPGQGLQFLFEYFSETQRNKGNFPGRFSGRQFSNSRSEMNVSTLELGDSALYLCASSVGTGTEAFFGQGTRLTVV.

The chain combines TRBV3-1 (or the pseudogene TRBV3-2) with TRBJ2-3; no firm D call. CDR1 is LGHDT and CDR2 is YNNKEL in the germline V gene (reference sequence). With 2 bases removed from V and 2 bases from J, the gap between germline ends came to 8 bases. The CDR3 sequence is 14 residues long. Written as DNA, the CDR3 is TGTGCCAGCAGCCAATCCCTCCCCACAGATACGCAGTATTTT. It translates to CASSQSLPTDTQYF.

This chain joins TRBV10-2 and TRBJ1-2, with D hard to call. Trimming cost V 2 bases and J 0 bases, with 13 bases left between them. From germline, CDR1 is WSHSY and CDR2 SAAADI. The CDR3 has 16 amino acids. The CDR3 nucleotides read TGCGCCAGCAGTGAGAGAGCCCAAAGTCCTAACTATGGCTACACCTTC. Protein: CASSERAQSPNYGYTF.

The chain links TRBV14 to TRBJ1-2; D is perhaps TRBD1 (6 bases). Trimming removed 0 bases at V and 8 bases at J, with 10 bases between. CDR1 SGHDN and CDR2 FVKESK come from the germline V gene. This CDR3 has 13 amino acids. This chain's CDR3 is CASSQEGGRGYTF. The CDR3 nucleotides read TGTGCCAGCAGCCAAGAAGGGGGTCGGGGCTACACCTTC. Looking up the rest from reference TRBV14 and TRBJ1-2 gives the full variable domain: EAGVTQFPSHSVIEKGQTVTLRCDPISGHDNLYWYRRVMGKEIKFLLHFVKESKQDESGMPNNRFLAERTGGTYSTLKVQPAELEDSGVYFCASSQEGGRGYTFGSGTRLTVV.

The chain has TRBV9 and TRBJ1-1, with D possibly matching TRBD1 (5 bases). There are 13 residues in the CDR3. Germline V lookup: CDR1 SGDLS, CDR2 YYNGEE. Trimming left V 3 bases short and J 3 bases short, with 9 bases between. The DNA for the CDR3 is TGTGCCAGCAGCGCGGGGGGTTACACTGAAGCTTTCTTT. Translating it yields CASSAGGYTEAFF.

The chain couples TRBV24-1 to TRBJ1-2; D gene uncertain. The CDR3 has 14 residues. The V gene's germline CDR1 is KGHDR and CDR2 SFDVKD. Trimming cost V 6 bases and J 3 bases, with 13 bases left between them. The CDR3 DNA is TGTGCCACCAGTTCACGGGGAGTCGACTATGGCTACACCTTC. It specifies CATSSRGVDYGYTF.

This chain uses TRBV12-2 with TRBJ2-1; no check of the table's D call, TRBD2, against the DNA was made. TRBV12-2 is reported as a pseudogene. This CDR3 is 16 amino acids long. The CDR3, as DNA: TGTGCAAGTCGCTTAGAGACTAGCGGGGTTGTCAATGAGCAGTTCTTC. Amino acids: CASRLETSGVVNEQFF.

The chain joins TRBV11-2 to TRBJ2-1; TRBD2 matches at 13 bases. V was clipped by 1 base and J by 9 bases; unmatched bases: 0. Germline V gene data show CDR1 as SGHAT and CDR2 as FQNNGV. The CDR3 is 14 amino acids. In DNA form, the CDR3 reads TGTGCCAGCAGCTTAGGGACTAGCGGGAGTGAGCAGTTCTTC. Protein product: CASSLGTSGSEQFF.

The chain links TRBV15 to TRBJ2-1, with unresolved D. Germline assignment: CDR1 LNHNV and CDR2 YYDKDF (reference sequence). Trimming removed 2 bases from V and 7 bases from J, with 9 bases in between. The CDR3 spans 13 residues. CDR3 sequence (DNA): TGTGCCACCAGCAGACAACTCCCAAATGAGCAGTTCTTC. Its protein is CATSRQLPNEQFF. The full variable domain, with the rest looked up from reference TRBV15 and TRBJ2-1, is DAMVIQNPRYQVTQFGKPVTLSCSQTLNHNVMYWYQQKSSQAPKLLFHYYDKDFNNEADTPDNFQSRRPNTSFCFLDIRSPGLGDTAMYLCATSRQLPNEQFFGPGTRLTVL.

The chain employs TRBV4-1 and TRBJ1-2, with D perhaps TRBD1 (5 bases). The V and J ends lost 0 bases and 4 bases respectively, with 15 bases between them. The germline CDR1 and CDR2 sequences are MGHRA and YSYEKL. The CDR3 length is 16 residues. The CDR3 nucleotides read TGCGCCAGCAGCCAAGAAAAGGGGTTTAATGGCTATGGCTACACCTTC. Protein product: CASSQEKGFNGYGYTF.

The chain is built from TRBV28 and TRBJ2-7, with 7 bases matching TRBD1. Germline V gene data show CDR1 as MDHEN and CDR2 as SYDVKM. There are 14 residues in the CDR3. V was pared by 3 bases and J by 5 bases, with 7 bases of the junction left unmatched. The CDR3 DNA sequence: TGTGCCAGCAGTTTTATCCCGACAGGGAACGAGCAGTACTTC. This gives the protein CASSFIPTGNEQYF.

The CDR3 loop reads CASTLGSFYNEQFF. CDR3 bases: TGTGCCAGCACCCTGGGGAGTTTTTACAATGAGCAGTTCTTC. The rearrangement uses TRBV28 and TRBJ2-1; D is perhaps TRBD2 (5 bases). The length of the CDR3 is 14 residues. CDR1 and CDR2 from the germline V gene are MDHEN and SYDVKM. Trimming cost V 7 bases and J 4 bases, with 14 bases left between them.

The chain carries TRBV30 and TRBJ2-7; 8 positions agree with TRBD1. This CDR3 has 15 residues. V lost 2 bases to trimming and J lost 0 bases; unmatched junction nucleotides: 6. Germline assignment: CDR1 GTSNPN and CDR2 SVGIG (reference sequence). DNA of the CDR3: TGTGCCTGGAGTCCGGGACAGGCCCTCTCCTACGAGCAGTACTTC. This codes for CAWSPGQALSYEQYF.